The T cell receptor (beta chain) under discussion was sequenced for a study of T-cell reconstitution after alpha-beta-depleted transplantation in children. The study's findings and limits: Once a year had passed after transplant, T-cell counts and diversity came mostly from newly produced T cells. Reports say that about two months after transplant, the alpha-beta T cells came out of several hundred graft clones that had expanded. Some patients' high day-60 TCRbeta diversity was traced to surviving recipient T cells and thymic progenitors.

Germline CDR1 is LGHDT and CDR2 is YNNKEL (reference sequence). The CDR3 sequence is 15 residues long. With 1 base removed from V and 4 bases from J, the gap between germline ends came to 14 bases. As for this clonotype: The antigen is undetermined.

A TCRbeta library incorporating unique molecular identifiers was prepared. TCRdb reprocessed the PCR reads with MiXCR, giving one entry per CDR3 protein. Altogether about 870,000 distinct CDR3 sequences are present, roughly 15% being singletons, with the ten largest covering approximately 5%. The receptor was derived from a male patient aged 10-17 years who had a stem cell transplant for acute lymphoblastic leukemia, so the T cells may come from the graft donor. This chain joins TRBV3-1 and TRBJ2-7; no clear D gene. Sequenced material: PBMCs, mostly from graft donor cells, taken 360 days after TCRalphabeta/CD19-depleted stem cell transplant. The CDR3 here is CASSQALGGYYEQYF. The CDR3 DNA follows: TGTGCCAGCAGCCAAGCTCTCGGCGGATATTACGAGCAGTACTTC.